This T cell receptor (beta chain) was captured in a study of blood T cell repertoires in COVID-19. Study as a whole: Samples representing acute and convalescent COVID-19 were sourced from the United States, Italy and Spain.

Cohort assignment relied on participant-reported clinical history. Germline V gives CDR1 SEHNR, CDR2 FQNEAQ (reference sequence). V lost 2 bases and J lost 2; bases outside the gene matches: 2. The CDR3 is made up of 15 amino acids. Produced via immunoSEQ multiplex PCR; TCRdb's table is partial and in-frame only. This sample has around 250,000 clones, with about 90% found just once. This TCR was recovered from a human donor in a cohort exposed to, infected with or recovered from COVID-19 (not recorded which). The donor label of this sample is uncertain. The sample consisted of PBMCs or T cells enriched from blood (not recorded which). The chain uses TRBV7-9 and TRBJ2-5; 10 bases are shared with TRBD2. CDR3 bases: TGTGCCAGCAGCTTAAGGGGACTAGCGCAAGAGACCCAGTACTTC. Translated: CASSLRGLAQETQYF.